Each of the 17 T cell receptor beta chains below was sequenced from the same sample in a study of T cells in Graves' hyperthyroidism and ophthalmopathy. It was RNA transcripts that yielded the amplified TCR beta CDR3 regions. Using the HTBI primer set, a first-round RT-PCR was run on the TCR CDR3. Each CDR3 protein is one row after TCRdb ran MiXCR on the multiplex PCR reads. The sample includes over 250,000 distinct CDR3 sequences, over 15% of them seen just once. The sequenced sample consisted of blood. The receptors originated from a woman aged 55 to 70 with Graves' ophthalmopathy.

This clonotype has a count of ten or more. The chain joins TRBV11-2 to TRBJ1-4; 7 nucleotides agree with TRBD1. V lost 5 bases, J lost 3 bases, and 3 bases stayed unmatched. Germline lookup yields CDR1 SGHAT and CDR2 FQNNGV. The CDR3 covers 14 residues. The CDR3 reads CASSRGTANEKLFF. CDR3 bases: TGTGCCAGCAGCCGAGGGACAGCTAATGAAAAACTGTTTTTT.

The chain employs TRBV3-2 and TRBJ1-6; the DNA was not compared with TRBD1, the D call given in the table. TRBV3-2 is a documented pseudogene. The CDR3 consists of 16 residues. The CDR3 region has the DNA TGTGCCAGCAGCCAAGAGGGACAGGGCGATAATTCACCCCTCCACTTT. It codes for CASSQEGQGDNSPLHF.

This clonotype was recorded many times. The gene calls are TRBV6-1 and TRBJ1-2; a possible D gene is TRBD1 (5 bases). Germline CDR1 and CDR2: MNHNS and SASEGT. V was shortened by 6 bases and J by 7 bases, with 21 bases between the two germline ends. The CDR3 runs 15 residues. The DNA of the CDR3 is TGTGCCAGCAGGGGGTTTTTGCTAGGGGTTGGTGGCTACACCTTC. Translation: CASRGFLLGVGGYTF.

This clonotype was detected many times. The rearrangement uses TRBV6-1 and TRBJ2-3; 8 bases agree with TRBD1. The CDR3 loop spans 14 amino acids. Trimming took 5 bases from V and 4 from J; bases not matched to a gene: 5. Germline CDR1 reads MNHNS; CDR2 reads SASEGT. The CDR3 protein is CASSHRQGSDTQYF. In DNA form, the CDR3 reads TGTGCCAGCAGTCACAGACAGGGGTCAGATACGCAGTATTTT.

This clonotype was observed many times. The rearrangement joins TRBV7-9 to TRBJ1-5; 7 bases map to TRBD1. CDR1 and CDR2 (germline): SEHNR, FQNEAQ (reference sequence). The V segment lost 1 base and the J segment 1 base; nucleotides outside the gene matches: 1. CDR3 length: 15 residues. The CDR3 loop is CASSLGRGSNQPQHF. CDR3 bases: TGTGCCAGCAGCTTAGGCAGGGGGAGCAATCAGCCCCAGCATTTT.

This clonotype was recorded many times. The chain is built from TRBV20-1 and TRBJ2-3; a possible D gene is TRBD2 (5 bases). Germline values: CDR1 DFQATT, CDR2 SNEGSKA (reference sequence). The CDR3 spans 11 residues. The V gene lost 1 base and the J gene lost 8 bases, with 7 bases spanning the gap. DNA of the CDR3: TGCAGTGCTAGAGGACTATCTACGCAGTATTTT. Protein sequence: CSARGLSTQYF.

CDR3 protein: CASSLYRDRGTEAFF. The DNA of the CDR3 is TGTGCCAGCAGCTTGTACCGGGACAGGGGCACTGAAGCTTTCTTT. The rearrangement links TRBV7-9 to TRBJ1-1; 10 bases fit TRBD1. The CDR3 runs 15 residues. Germline lookup yields CDR1 SEHNR and CDR2 FQNEAQ (reference sequence). The junction had 5 bases not matched to a gene; V was cut back by 3 bases and J by 4 bases. Full variable domain (rest looked up from reference TRBV7-9 and TRBJ1-1): DTGVSQNPRHKITKRGQNVTFRCDPISEHNRLYWYRQTLGQGPEFLTYFQNEAQLEKSRLLSDRFSAERPKGSFSTLEIQRTEQGDSAMYLCASSLYRDRGTEAFFGQGTRLTVV.

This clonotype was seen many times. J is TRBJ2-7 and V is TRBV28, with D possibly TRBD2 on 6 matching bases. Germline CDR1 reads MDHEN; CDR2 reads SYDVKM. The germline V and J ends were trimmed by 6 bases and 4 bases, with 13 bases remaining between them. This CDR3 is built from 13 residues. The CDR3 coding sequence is TGTGCCAGCAGGCGGGGCATAAATTACGAGCAGTACTTC. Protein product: CASRRGINYEQYF. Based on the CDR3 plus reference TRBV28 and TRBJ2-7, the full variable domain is DVKVTQSSRYLVKRTGEKVFLECVQDMDHENMFWYRQDPGLGLRLIYFSYDVKMKEKGDIPEGYSVSREKKERFSLILESASTNQTSMYLCASRRGINYEQYFGPGTRLTVT.

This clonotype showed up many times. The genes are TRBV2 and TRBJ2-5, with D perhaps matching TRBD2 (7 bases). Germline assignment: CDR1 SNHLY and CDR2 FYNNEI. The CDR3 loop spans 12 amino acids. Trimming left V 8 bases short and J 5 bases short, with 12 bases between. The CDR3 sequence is CASGGGRETQYF. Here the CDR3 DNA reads TGTGCCAGCGGGGGGGGCCGCGAGACCCAGTACTTC.

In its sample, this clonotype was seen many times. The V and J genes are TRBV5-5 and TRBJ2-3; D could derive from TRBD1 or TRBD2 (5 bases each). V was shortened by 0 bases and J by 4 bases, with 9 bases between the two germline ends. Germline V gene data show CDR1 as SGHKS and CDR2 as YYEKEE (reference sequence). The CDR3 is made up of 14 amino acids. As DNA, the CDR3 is TGTGCCAGCAGCTTGGGGGACGCCCCAGATACGCAGTATTTT. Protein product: CASSLGDAPDTQYF.

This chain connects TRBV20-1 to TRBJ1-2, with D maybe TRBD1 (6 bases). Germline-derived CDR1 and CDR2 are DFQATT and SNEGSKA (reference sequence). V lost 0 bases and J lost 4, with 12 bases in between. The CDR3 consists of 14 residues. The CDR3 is CSARDPQGTYGYTF. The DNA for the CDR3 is TGCAGTGCTAGAGATCCGCAGGGGACCTATGGCTACACCTTC.

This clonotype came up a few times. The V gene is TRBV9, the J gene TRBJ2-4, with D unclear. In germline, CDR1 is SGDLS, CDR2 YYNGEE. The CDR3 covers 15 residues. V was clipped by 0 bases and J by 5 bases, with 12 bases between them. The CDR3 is CASSVDASSQNIQYF. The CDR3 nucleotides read TGTGCCAGCAGCGTAGATGCCAGCTCACAAAACATTCAGTACTTC.

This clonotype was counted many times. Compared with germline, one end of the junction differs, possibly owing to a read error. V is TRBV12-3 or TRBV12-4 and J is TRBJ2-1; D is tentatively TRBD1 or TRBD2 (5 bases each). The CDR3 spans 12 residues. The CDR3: CASSLGEWEQFF. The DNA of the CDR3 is TGTGCCAGCAGCTTAGGGGAGTGGGAGCAGTTCTTC.

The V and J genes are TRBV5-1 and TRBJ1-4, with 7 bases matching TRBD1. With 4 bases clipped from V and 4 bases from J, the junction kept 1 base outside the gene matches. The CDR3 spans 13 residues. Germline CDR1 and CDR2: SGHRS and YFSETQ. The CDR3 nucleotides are TGCGCCAGCAGCCAGGGGGATAATGAAAAACTGTTTTTT. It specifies CASSQGDNEKLFF.

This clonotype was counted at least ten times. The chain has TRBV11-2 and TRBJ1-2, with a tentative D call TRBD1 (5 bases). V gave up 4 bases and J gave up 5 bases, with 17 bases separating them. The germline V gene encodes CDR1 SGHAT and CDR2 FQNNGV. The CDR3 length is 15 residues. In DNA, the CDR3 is TGTGCCAGCAGCTGGGGAACGGCCGGGGGATATGGCTACACCTTC. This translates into CASSWGTAGGYGYTF.

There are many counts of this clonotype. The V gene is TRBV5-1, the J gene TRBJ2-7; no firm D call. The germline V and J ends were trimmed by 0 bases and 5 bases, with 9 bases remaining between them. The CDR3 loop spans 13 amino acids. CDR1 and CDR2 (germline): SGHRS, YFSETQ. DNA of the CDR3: TGCGCCAGCAGCTTGGCAGGTGTCCACGAGCAGTACTTC. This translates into CASSLAGVHEQYF.

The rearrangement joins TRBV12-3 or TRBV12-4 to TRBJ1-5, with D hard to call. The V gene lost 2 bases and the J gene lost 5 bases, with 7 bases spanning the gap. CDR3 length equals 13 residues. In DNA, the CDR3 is TGTGCCAGCAGTTTAAATAGTGATCAGCCCCAGCATTTT. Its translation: CASSLNSDQPQHF.